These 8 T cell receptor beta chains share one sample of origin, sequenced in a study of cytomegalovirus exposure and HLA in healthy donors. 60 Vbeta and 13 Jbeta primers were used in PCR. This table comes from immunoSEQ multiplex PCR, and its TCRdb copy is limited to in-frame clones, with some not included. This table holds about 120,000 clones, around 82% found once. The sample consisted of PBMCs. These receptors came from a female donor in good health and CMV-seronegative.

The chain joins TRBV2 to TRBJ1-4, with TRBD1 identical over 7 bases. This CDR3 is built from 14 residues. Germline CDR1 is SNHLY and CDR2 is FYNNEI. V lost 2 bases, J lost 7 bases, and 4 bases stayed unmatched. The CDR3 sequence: CASSESAGGEKLFF. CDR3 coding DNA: TGTGCCAGCAGTGAATCCGCAGGGGGTGAAAAACTGTTTTTT.

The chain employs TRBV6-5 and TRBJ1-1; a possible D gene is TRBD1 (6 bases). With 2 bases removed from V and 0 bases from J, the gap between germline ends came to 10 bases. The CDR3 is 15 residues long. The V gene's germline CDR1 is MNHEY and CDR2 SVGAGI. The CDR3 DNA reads TGTGCCAGCAGTTACAGAACAGGGATGAACACTGAAGCTTTCTTT. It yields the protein CASSYRTGMNTEAFF.

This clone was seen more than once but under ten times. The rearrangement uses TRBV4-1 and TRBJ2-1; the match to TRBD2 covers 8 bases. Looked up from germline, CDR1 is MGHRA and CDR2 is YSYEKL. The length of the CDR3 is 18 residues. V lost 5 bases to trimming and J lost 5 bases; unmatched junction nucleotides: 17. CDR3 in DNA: TGCGCCAGCAGCTTACGAAAACCGGGACTAGGGGTAAACAATGAGCAGTTCTTC. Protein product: CASSLRKPGLGVNNEQFF.

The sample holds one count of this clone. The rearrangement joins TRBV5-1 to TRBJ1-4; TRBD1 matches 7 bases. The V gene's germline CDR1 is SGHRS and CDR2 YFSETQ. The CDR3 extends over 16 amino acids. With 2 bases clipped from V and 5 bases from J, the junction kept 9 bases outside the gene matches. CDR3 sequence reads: CASSFGQDWLNEKLFF. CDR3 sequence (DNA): TGCGCCAGCAGCTTCGGACAGGATTGGTTGAATGAAAAACTGTTTTTT. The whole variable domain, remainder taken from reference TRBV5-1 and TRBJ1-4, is KAGVTQTPRYLIKTRGQQVTLSCSPISGHRSVSWYQQTPGQGLQFLFEYFSETQRNKGNFPGRFSGRQFSNSRSEMNVSTLELGDSALYLCASSFGQDWLNEKLFFGSGTQLSVL.

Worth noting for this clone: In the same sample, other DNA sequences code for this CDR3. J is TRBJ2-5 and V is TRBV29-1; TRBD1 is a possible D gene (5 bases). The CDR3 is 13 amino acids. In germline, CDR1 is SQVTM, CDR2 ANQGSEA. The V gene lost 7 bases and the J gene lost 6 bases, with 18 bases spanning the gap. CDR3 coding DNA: TGCAGCGCTCATAGGCAGGGTGGAAAGACCCAGTACTTC. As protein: CSAHRQGGKTQYF. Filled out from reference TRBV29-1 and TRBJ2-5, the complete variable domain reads SAVISQKPSRDICQRGTSLTIQCQVDSQVTMMFWYRQQPGQSLTLIATANQGSEATYESGFVIDKFPISRPNLTFSTLTVSNMSPEDSSIYLCSAHRQGGKTQYFGPGTRLLVL.

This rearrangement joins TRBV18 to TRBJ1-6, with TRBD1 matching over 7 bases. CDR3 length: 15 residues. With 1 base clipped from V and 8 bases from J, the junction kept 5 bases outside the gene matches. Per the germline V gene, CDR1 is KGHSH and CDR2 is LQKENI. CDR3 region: CASSPHVGTDSPLHF. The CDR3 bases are TGTGCCAGCTCACCACATGTCGGGACAGATTCACCCCTCCACTTT.

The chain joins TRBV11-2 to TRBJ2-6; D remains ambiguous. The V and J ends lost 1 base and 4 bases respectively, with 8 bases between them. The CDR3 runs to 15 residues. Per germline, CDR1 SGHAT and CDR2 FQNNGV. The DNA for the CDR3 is TGTGCCAGCAGCTTAGGATGGGCCGGGGCCAACGTCCTGACTTTC. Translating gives CASSLGWAGANVLTF.

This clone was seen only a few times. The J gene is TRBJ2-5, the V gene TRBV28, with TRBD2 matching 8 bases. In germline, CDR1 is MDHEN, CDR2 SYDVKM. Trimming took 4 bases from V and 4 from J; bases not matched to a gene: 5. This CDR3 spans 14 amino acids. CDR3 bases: TGTGCCAGCAGTTCCTCGGGACTAGTAGAGACCCAGTACTTC. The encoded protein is CASSSSGLVETQYF.